These 24 T cell receptor beta chains were all obtained from the same sample, sequenced in a study of post-analysis software for immune sequencing data. General study points: TRBV segments more frequent in patients than in controls numbered five and included TRBV5-6, TRBV5-1 and TRBV20-1.

These receptors' targets are unknown. Unique molecular identifiers tagged the TCR beta cDNA libraries. TCRdb recomputed calls from the PCR reads with MiXCR, one row per CDR3 protein. The profile shows roughly 620,000 distinct CDR3 sequences, around 40% of them singletons. The sample taken for sequencing was blood. The receptors shown here come from a girl under 18 with multiple sclerosis.

This chain joins TRBV12-3 or TRBV12-4 and TRBJ2-3, with D maybe TRBD1 (6 bases). V lost 7 bases to trimming and J lost 3 bases, with 20 bases between them. This CDR3 is 16 amino acids long. The CDR3 reads CASTSNREFSTDTQYF. CDR3 DNA: TGTGCCAGCACCTCAAACAGGGAATTTAGTACAGATACGCAGTATTTT.

The CDR3 reads CASSREGTGYNEQFF. CDR3 DNA sequence: TGCGCCAGCAGCCGAGAGGGGACAGGATACAATGAGCAGTTCTTC. This chain uses TRBV5-1 with TRBJ2-1; 8 positions match TRBD1. Per the germline V gene, CDR1 is SGHRS and CDR2 is YFSETQ. This CDR3 is built from 15 residues. V was pared by 4 bases and J by 4 bases, with 7 bases of the junction left unmatched.

The chain carries TRBV5-1 and TRBJ1-4; 7 nucleotides match TRBD1. From germline, CDR1 is SGHRS and CDR2 YFSETQ. J was trimmed by 6 bases and V by 4 bases; bases with no gene match: 3. The CDR3 consists of 13 residues. The CDR3 DNA sequence: TGCGCCAGCAGCCAGGGGGGTGATGAAAAACTGTTTTTT. Translated, it gives CASSQGGDEKLFF.

As for this clonotype: An end of the junction does not agree with germline; a read error may underlie this. The chain carries TRBV12-3 or TRBV12-4 and TRBJ2-2, with D possibly TRBD1 on 6 matching bases. The CDR3 runs 15 residues. The CDR3 nucleotides read TGTGCCAGCAGTTGGGGCGGACAGAACACCGGGGAGCGGTTTTTT. Its protein is CASSWGGQNTGERFF.

This chain uses TRBV24-1 with TRBJ2-1; 8 nucleotides agree with TRBD1. The V gene end was trimmed by 4 bases and the J gene end by 8 bases; junction bases not matched to a gene: 9. Germline lookup yields CDR1 KGHDR and CDR2 SFDVKD. CDR3 length: 15 residues. The CDR3 bases are TGTGCCACCAGTGACCGTGGACAGGGTCGTCATGAGCAGTTCTTC. This codes for CATSDRGQGRHEQFF.

A few counts support this clonotype. The V call is TRBV27, the J call TRBJ1-1; D is possibly TRBD1 (6 bases). Germline V lookup: CDR1 MNHEY, CDR2 SMNVEV (reference sequence). The V gene lost 3 bases and the J gene lost 6 bases, with 14 bases spanning the gap. The CDR3 has 14 residues. The CDR3 sequence: CASSFYGQNPEAFF. CDR3 DNA: TGTGCCAGCAGTTTTTATGGACAGAATCCTGAAGCTTTCTTT.

The chain employs TRBV7-8 and TRBJ2-5, with a tentative D call TRBD2 (5 bases). The CDR3 has 14 amino acids. CDR1 is SGHVS, CDR2 FQNEAQ, per germline. V lost 5 bases and J 1 base, leaving 11 bases between the germline ends. The CDR3 DNA follows: TGTGCCAGCAGCGTCAGGACTGCCCAAGAGACCCAGTACTTC. It specifies CASSVRTAQETQYF.

The chain joins TRBV4-2 to TRBJ2-7; TRBD2 matches 8 bases. The CDR3 covers 16 residues. The J segment lost 4 bases and the V segment lost 3 bases, leaving 11 bases of the junction unmatched. Germline CDR1 is LGHNA and CDR2 is YNFKEQ. The CDR3 here is CASSHPIAGIGYEQYF. The CDR3 bases are TGTGCCAGCAGCCACCCCATAGCGGGAATAGGATACGAGCAGTACTTC.

The chain combines TRBV20-1 with TRBJ2-3; 9 positions agree with TRBD1. The trim removed 6 bases at V and 0 bases at J, leaving 10 bases unmatched. The CDR3 is made up of 16 amino acids. Germline values: CDR1 DFQATT, CDR2 SNEGSKA (reference sequence). The DNA of the CDR3 is TGCAGTGCCAAACAGGGGGCCCACATCAGCACAGATACGCAGTATTTT. The encoded protein is CSAKQGAHISTDTQYF.

This clonotype has more than one count but fewer than ten. This chain links TRBV10-3 with TRBJ2-7; D uncertain. This CDR3 has 12 residues. V was pared by 0 bases and J by 6 bases, with 6 bases between. The germline V gene encodes CDR1 ENHRY and CDR2 SYGVKD. The CDR3 reads CAISESSGEQYF. The DNA of the CDR3 is TGTGCCATCAGTGAGTCGTCGGGCGAGCAGTACTTC.

In this sample, this clonotype turned up once. The CDR3 DNA is TGTGCCAGCAGCCAAGCCGGAGGGGGAGTTCGCGAGCAGTACTTC. Protein: CASSQAGGGVREQYF. This chain uses TRBV4-2 with TRBJ2-7; D is tentatively TRBD1 or TRBD2 (6 bases each). Germline V CDR1 and CDR2: LGHNA, YNFKEQ. The CDR3 extends over 15 amino acids. V was pared by 1 base and J by 6 bases, with 16 bases between.

This clonotype was seen a handful of times. The rearrangement joins TRBV29-1 to TRBJ2-3, with 10 bases matching TRBD2. There are 17 residues in the CDR3. Looked up from germline, CDR1 is SQVTM and CDR2 is ANQGSEA. J gave up 4 bases and V 2 bases, and 12 bases lay outside the gene matches. CDR3 sequence: CSVERFGGTSVADTQYF. The CDR3 region has the DNA TGCAGCGTTGAAAGGTTCGGTGGGACTAGCGTGGCAGATACGCAGTATTTT.

A few counts support this clonotype. This rearrangement joins TRBV5-1 to TRBJ2-1; no firm D call. V was clipped by 4 bases and J by 8 bases, with 10 bases between them. The germline gives CDR1 SGHRS, CDR2 YFSETQ. The CDR3 spans 12 residues. CDR3 coding DNA: TGCGCCAGCAGCCGTACAAGGGATGAGCAGTTCTTC. This gives the protein CASSRTRDEQFF.

This clonotype was observed a few times. The gene calls are TRBV6-6 and TRBJ2-5; D is undetermined. The CDR3 has 15 residues. Per the germline V gene, CDR1 is MNHNY and CDR2 is SVGAGI (reference sequence). Between the trimmed V and J ends, which lost 6 bases and 5 bases, there was a span of 19 bases. The CDR3 spells CASSPLVPGSETQYF. The CDR3 coding sequence is TGTGCCAGCAGCCCTTTGGTACCCGGGTCGGAGACCCAGTACTTC.

This clonotype was detected only a few times. The rearrangement joins TRBV7-2 to TRBJ1-4; D may be TRBD1 (5 bases). Germline V gene data show CDR1 as SGHTA and CDR2 as FQGNSA. CDR3 length: 15 residues. Trimming removed 6 bases from V and 4 bases from J, with 15 bases in between. CDR3 amino acids: CASSSGTWYNEKLFF. The CDR3, as DNA: TGTGCCAGCAGTTCCGGGACCTGGTATAATGAAAAACTGTTTTTT.

This chain connects TRBV29-1 to TRBJ2-4, with a possible D match to TRBD1 (6 bases). The DNA end favors TRBJ2-7, so the J call may be wrong. The CDR3 contains 14 residues. The germline gives CDR1 SQVTM, CDR2 ANQGSEA. CDR3 in amino acids: CSVESGTRSYEQYF. In DNA, the CDR3 is TGCAGCGTTGAATCCGGGACACGCTCCTACGAGCAGTACTTC.

This sequence joins TRBV6-5 and TRBJ2-7; D is unclear. There are 16 residues in the CDR3. Trimming pared 5 bases from V and 0 bases from J, leaving 17 bases between. The germline V gene encodes CDR1 MNHEY and CDR2 SVGAGI. For the CDR3, the DNA is TGTGCCAGCAGTCCCCGAGGACGCTCGAGCTCCTACGAGCAGTACTTC. Translated, it gives CASSPRGRSSSYEQYF.

V is TRBV27 and J is TRBJ1-1; 8 nucleotides match TRBD1. The CDR3 has 12 amino acids. Germline CDR1 MNHEY, CDR2 SMNVEV (reference sequence). Germline trimming cut 5 bases from V and 11 bases from J; bases unmatched to any gene: 7. CDR3 amino acids: CASSRRTGLAFF. The CDR3 nucleotides are TGTGCCAGCAGTAGACGGACAGGGCTGGCTTTCTTT.

This clonotype has more than one count but fewer than ten. The chain is built from TRBV7-6 and TRBJ2-5; 8 bases fit TRBD2. CDR3 size: 16 residues. Trimming cost V 2 bases and J 2 bases; bases outside gene matches: 7. Per the germline V gene, CDR1 is SGHVS and CDR2 is FNYEAQ. CDR3 sequence reads: CASSLQSGGLQETQYF. Written as DNA, the CDR3 is TGTGCCAGCAGCTTACAGAGCGGGGGCCTTCAAGAGACCCAGTACTTC.

The chain is built from TRBV20-1 and TRBJ1-1; tentatively, D is TRBD1 (5 bases). Germline loops: CDR1 DFQATT, CDR2 SNEGSKA (reference sequence). V was shortened by 2 bases and J by 0 bases, with 10 bases between the two germline ends. This CDR3 has 14 residues. CDR3 sequence (DNA): TGCAGTGCTAGATTCGGGACGTTGAACACTGAAGCTTTCTTT. As protein: CSARFGTLNTEAFF.

A few counts support this clonotype. The V and J genes are TRBV20-1 and TRBJ2-3; TRBD1 matches at 8 bases. V shed 4 bases and J 4 bases; nucleotides not matched to a gene: 10. CDR1 and CDR2 from the germline V gene are DFQATT and SNEGSKA (reference sequence). The CDR3 runs to 15 residues. CDR3 bases: TGCAGTGCTATACTCCGACAGGGGTGGGCAGATACGCAGTATTTT. Translated, it gives CSAILRQGWADTQYF.

The chain uses TRBV4-1 and TRBJ2-5; 9 nucleotides align to TRBD2. Trimming took 4 bases from V and 11 from J; bases not matched to a gene: 14. The germline CDR1 and CDR2 sequences are MGHRA and YSYEKL. CDR3 length: 15 residues. The DNA for the CDR3 is TGCGCCAGCAGCCCACTTAATGGACTAGCGCGTGAGCAGTACTTC. Translation gives CASSPLNGLAREQYF.

This sequence joins TRBV12-3 or TRBV12-4 and TRBJ1-2, with 8 bases aligning to TRBD1. The V and J ends lost 7 bases and 2 bases, in that order; junction bases with no gene match: 6. This CDR3 contains 14 residues. The CDR3 is CASNRDRRNYGYTF. CDR3 in DNA: TGTGCCAGCAACCGGGACAGGAGAAACTATGGCTACACCTTC.

J is TRBJ2-3 and V is TRBV4-1; TRBD1 aligns across 9 bases. Germline V gene lookup returns CDR1 MGHRA and CDR2 YSYEKL. The CDR3 is made up of 17 amino acids. V lost 4 bases, J lost 2 bases, and 10 bases stayed unmatched. The CDR3 nucleotides are TGCGCCAGCAGCCGAACAGGGGGCCCCCGATTCACAGATACGCAGTATTTT. It translates to CASSRTGGPRFTDTQYF.